This T cell receptor (beta chain) derives from a study of shared clonotypes between healthy human individuals. Germline V gene data show CDR1 as SSHAT and CDR2 as FNYEAQ (reference sequence). The length of the CDR3 is 13 residues. The study, taken as a whole, reports: Rarefaction gave evidence that sorted-subset sequencing remained incomplete despite large depth. Limited genetic and exposure-history diversity came from having few donors. Sharing across a few donors was seen in 4% to 5.5% of naive CD4 clonotypes.

Generated by immunoSEQ multiplex PCR, the TCRdb table keeps only in-frame clones and is missing some. Found here are a few million clones, over 85% of them singletons; the top ten hold more than 0.12%. As for this clone: The target antigen is unknown. One junction end disagrees with the germline gene, perhaps due to a read error.

Sequenced: naive CD4+ T cells sorted from blood. The subset: CD45RA+ positively selected. This chain connects TRBV7-7 to TRBJ2-2; perhaps TRBD2 as D (5 bases). The sequence was collected from a man between 18 and 35 years old in good health. The CDR3 sequence: CASSLSGTGELFF. In DNA form, the CDR3 reads TGTGCTAGCAGCTTATCGGGAACCGGGGAGCTGTTTTTT.